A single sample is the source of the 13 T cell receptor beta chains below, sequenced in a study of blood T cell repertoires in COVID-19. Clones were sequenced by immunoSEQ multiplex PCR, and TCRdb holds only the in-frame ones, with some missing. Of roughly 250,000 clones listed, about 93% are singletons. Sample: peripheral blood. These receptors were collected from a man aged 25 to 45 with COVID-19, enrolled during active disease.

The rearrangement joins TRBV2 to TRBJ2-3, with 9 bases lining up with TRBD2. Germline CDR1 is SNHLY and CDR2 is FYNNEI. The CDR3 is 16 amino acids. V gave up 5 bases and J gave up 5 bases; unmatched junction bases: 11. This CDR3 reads CASSTPVRGGQDTQYF. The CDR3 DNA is TGTGCCAGCAGTACCCCGGTGCGGGGGGGACAAGATACGCAGTATTTT.

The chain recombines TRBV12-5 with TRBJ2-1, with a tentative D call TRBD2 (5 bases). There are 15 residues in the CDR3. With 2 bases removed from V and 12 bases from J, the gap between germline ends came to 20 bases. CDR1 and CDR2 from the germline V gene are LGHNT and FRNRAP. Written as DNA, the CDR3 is TGTGCTAGTGGTTTGTTGGACGGACTCAATGGGAGGCAGTTCTTC. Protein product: CASGLLDGLNGRQFF.

The CDR3 coding sequence is TGTGCCAGCAGCCCGGAGGTCGGGGGCTATGGCTACACCTTC. Translation: CASSPEVGGYGYTF. This chain uses TRBV7-2 with TRBJ1-2; D might be TRBD1 (5 bases). The CDR3 contains 14 residues. Per the germline V gene, CDR1 is SGHTA and CDR2 is FQGNSA. V was clipped by 5 bases and J by 4 bases, with 14 bases between them.

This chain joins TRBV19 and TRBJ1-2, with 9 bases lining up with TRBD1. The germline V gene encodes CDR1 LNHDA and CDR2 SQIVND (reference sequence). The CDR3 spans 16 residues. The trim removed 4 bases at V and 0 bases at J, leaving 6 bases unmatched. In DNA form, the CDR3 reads TGTGCCAGTAGTACGAACAGGGGGCCCACTAACTATGGCTACACCTTC. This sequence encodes CASSTNRGPTNYGYTF. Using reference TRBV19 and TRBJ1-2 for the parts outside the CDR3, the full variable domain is DGGITQSPKYLFRKEGQNVTLSCEQNLNHDAMYWYRQDPGQGLRLIYYSQIVNDFQKGDIAEGYSVSREKKESFPLTVTSAQKNPTAFYLCASSTNRGPTNYGYTFGSGTRLTVV.

CDR3 DNA sequence: TGTGCCAGCAGCCCCAGGGGCGCCTATGGCTACACCTTC. Translated, it gives CASSPRGAYGYTF. The V gene is TRBV21-1, the J gene TRBJ1-2; TRBD1, the table's D call, lacks a check against the DNA. TRBV21-1 is tagged as a pseudogene. The CDR3 sequence is 13 residues long.

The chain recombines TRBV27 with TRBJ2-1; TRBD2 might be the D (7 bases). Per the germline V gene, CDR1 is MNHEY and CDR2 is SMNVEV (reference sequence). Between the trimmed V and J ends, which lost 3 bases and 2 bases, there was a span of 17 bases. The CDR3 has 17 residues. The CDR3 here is CASSFSSGGPTYNEQFF. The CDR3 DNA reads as TGTGCCAGCAGTTTCTCTTCGGGGGGCCCTACCTACAATGAGCAGTTCTTC.

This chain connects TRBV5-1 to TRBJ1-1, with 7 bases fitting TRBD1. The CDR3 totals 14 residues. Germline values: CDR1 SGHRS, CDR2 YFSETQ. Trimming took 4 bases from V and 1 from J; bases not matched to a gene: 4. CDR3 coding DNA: TGCGCCAGCAGCGGGGGACAGACGAACACTGAAGCTTTCTTT. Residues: CASSGGQTNTEAFF.

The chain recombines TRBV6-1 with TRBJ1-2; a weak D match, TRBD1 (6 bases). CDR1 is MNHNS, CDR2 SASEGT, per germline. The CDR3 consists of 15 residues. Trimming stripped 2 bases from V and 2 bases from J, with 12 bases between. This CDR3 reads CASSELGGLNYGYTF. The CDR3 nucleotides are TGTGCCAGCAGTGAACTCGGGGGGCTGAACTATGGCTACACCTTC.

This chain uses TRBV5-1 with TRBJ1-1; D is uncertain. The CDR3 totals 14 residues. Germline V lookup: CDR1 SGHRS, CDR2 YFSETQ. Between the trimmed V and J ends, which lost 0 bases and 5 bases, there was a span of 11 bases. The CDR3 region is CASSLGLVETEAFF. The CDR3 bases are TGCGCCAGCAGCTTGGGCCTAGTGGAAACTGAAGCTTTCTTT.

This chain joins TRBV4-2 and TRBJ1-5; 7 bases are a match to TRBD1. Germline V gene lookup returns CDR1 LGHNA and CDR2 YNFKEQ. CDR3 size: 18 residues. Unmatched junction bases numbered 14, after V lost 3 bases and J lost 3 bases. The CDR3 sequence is CASSHPKDATGINQPQHF. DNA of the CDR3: TGTGCCAGCAGCCACCCCAAAGATGCGACAGGGATCAATCAGCCCCAGCATTTT.

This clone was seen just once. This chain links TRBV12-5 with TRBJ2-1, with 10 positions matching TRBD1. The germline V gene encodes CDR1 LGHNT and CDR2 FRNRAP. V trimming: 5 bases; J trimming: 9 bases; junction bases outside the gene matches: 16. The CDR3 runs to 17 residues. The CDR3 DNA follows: TGTGCTAGTGGTCCGCCAGGGACAGGGGCTGTCCGGGTTGAGCAGTTCTTC. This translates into CASGPPGTGAVRVEQFF. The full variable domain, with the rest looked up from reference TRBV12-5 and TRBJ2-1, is DARVTQTPRHKVTEMGQEVTMRCQPILGHNTVFWYRQTMMQGLELLAYFRNRAPLDDSGMPKDRFSAEMPDATLATLKIQPSEPRDSAVYFCASGPPGTGAVRVEQFFGPGTRLTVL.

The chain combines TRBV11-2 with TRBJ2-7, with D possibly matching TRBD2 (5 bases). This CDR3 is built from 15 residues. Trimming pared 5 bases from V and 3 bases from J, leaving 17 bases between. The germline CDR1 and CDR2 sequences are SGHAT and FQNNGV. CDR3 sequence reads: CASSRVRGRNYEQYF. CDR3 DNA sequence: TGTGCCAGCAGCCGAGTCCGGGGTCGGAACTACGAGCAGTACTTC.

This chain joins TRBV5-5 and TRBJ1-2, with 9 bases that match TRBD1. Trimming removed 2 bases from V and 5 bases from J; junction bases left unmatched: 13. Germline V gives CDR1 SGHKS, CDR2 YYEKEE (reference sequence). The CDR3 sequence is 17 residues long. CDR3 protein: CASSFTTGTGPIYGYTF. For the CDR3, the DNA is TGTGCCAGCAGCTTCACCACCGGGACAGGGCCCATTTATGGCTACACCTTC. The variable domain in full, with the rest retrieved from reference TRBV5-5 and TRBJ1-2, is DAGVTQSPTHLIKTRGQQVTLRCSPISGHKSVSWYQQVLGQGPQFIFQYYEKEERGRGNFPDRFSARQFPNYSSELNVNALLLGDSALYLCASSFTTGTGPIYGYTFGSGTRLTVV.